This T cell receptor (beta chain) is drawn from a study of CD8 T cells in Susac syndrome. CDR3 length equals 15 residues. Looked up from germline, CDR1 is PRHDT and CDR2 is FYEKMQ (reference sequence). V shed 4 bases and J 3 bases; nucleotides not matched to a gene: 5. When the RNA was reverse transcribed, random hexamers were used with an input of roughly 0.45 to 1 ug. TCRdb fed the immunoSEQ multiplex PCR reads into MiXCR, producing one record per CDR3 protein. The table includes more than 150,000 distinct CDR3 sequences, about 91% detected once. Negative magnetic isolation gave CD8+ and CD4+ cells; FACS enriched CD8+ TEMRA.

The clonotype originates from a human donor in good health. The chain links TRBV13 to TRBJ2-1, with 8 positions matching TRBD1. The sequenced material came from CD4+ T cells from PBMCs. The CDR3, as DNA: TGTGCCAGCAGCTCGCAGGACAGGGTCTACAATGAGCAGTTCTTC. This codes for CASSSQDRVYNEQFF.